Listed below are T cell receptor beta chains from one sample, sequenced in a study of OX40 agonist ivuxolimab in advanced cancers. Here immunoSEQ multiplex PCR was the method, and the copy in TCRdb shows in-frame clones only, minus some. The data show 65,000 to 80,000 clones, over 75% seen once. Here the sequenced sample was CD4+ or CD8+ T cells sorted from blood, taken in a trial of the OX40 agonist ivuxolimab. The receptors were sampled from an adult with an advanced solid tumor such as melanoma, head and neck, liver or kidney cancer. Each CDR3 is given with its conserved first and last residue. D genes are given only for firm matches. Size is omitted from some rows. Given values are once, few, many or a class for expanded clones.

>.|TRBJ1-1|TRBV18|.
TGTGCCAGCTCACCGCGTAATTGGGGGTGGAACACTGAAGCTTTCTTT
CASSPRNWGWNTEAFF
>few|TRBJ2-7|TRBV2|.
TGTGCCAGCAGTGAAGTTAGCGGATCCTCTGGCGAGCAGTACTTC
CASSEVSGSSGEQYF
>.|TRBJ2-4|TRBV12-2|.
TGTGCAAGTCGCTTAGCGAATCGACTGAGGGCCAAAAACATTCAGTACTTC
CASRLANRLRAKNIQYF
>.|TRBJ2-2|TRBV5-1|TRBD2
TGCGCCAGCAGCTTGTGGGCTAGCGGGGGGAACACCGGGGAGCTGTTTTTT
CASSLWASGGNTGELFF
>.|TRBJ2-3|TRBV19|TRBD1
TGTGCCAGTAGGGACAGGGGGAGCACAGATACGCAGTATTTT
CASRDRGSTDTQYF
>once|TRBJ2-5|TRBV7-2|.
TGTGCCAGCAGCTTAGACGGGGGGCTGCTCGGTATGGAGACCCAGTACTTC
CASSLDGGLLGMETQYF
>once|TRBJ2-1|TRBV2|TRBD2
TGTGCCAGCAGTTTCCGGCGGGGGGCCGGCAATGAGCAGTTCTTC
CASSFRRGAGNEQFF
>.|TRBJ2-6|TRBV9|.
TGTGCCAGCAGCGCAGGTTGGGGGATGGGGTCCTCTGGGGCCAACGTCCTGACTTTC
CASSAGWGMGSSGANVLTF
>.|TRBJ2-7|TRBV7-8|TRBD1
TGTGCCAGCAGCAAGTGGGACAGTTCCTACGAGCAGTACTTC
CASSKWDSSYEQYF
>.|TRBJ1-2|TRBV7-9|TRBD1
TGTGCCAGCGCGACAGGGGACTATGGCTACACCTTC
CASATGDYGYTF
>.|TRBJ1-2|TRBV18|TRBD1
TGTGCCAGCTCACCAGACAGGGGGAACTATGGCTACACCTTC
CASSPDRGNYGYTF
>.|TRBJ2-3|TRBV7-3|TRBD1
TGTGCCAGCAGCCCTGGACAGGGAAGAGGGACAGATACGCAGTATTTT
CASSPGQGRGTDTQYF
>once|TRBJ2-2|TRBV21-1|.
TGTGCCAGCAGCAAAGGGTCGGAGCAGGGGTGCACCGGGGAGCTGTTTTTT
CASSKGSEQGCTGELFF
>few|TRBJ2-5|TRBV7-9|.
TGTGCCAGCAGCGTCGGGGCGGAGACCCAGTACTTC
CASSVGAETQYF
>.|TRBJ2-3|TRBV10-1|.
TGCGCCAGCAGAGTCGAGGGAGATACGCAGTATTTT
CASRVEGDTQYF
>.|TRBJ2-1|TRBV15|.
TGTGCCACCAGCCGATCCGGCCGGGGGACCTACAATGAGCAGTTCTTC
CATSRSGRGTYNEQFF
>.|TRBJ2-7|TRBV6-5|.
TGTGCCAGCAGTTACTCGGGGAGGGGGCGCGGGTACGAGCAGTACTTC
CASSYSGRGRGYEQYF